The T cell receptor (beta chain) described here comes from a study of cytomegalovirus exposure and HLA in healthy donors. The study ran its PCR with 60 Vbeta and 13 Jbeta primers. Method: immunoSEQ multiplex PCR; TCRdb's copy keeps in-frame clones and lacks some. The sample lists about 120,000 clones, about three quarters occurring once. The CDR3 is 15 residues long. Germline CDR1 and CDR2: SNHLY and FYNNEI. V was pared by 3 bases and J by 9 bases, with 18 bases between. The TCR originated in a man aged 60-69 years in good health and CMV-seropositive. The sequencing sample was made of PBMCs. The J gene is TRBJ1-5, the V gene TRBV2; D perhaps matches TRBD1 (6 bases). The CDR3 loop reads CASSDAQGDRWPQHF. The CDR3, as DNA: TGTGCCAGCAGTGATGCACAGGGAGATCGATGGCCCCAGCATTTT. The full variable domain, in which reference TRBV2 and TRBJ1-5 provide the parts outside the CDR3, is EPEVTQTPSHQVTQMGQEVILRCVPISNHLYFYWYRQILGQKVEFLVSFYNNEISEKSEIFDDQFSVERPDGSNFTLKIRSTKLEDSAMYFCASSDAQGDRWPQHFGDGTRLSIL.